Described below is a single TCR beta chain sequence and its context. This sample is part of a study of blood T cell repertoires in COVID-19. For the study at large: Samples of COVID-19 (acute and convalescent) were obtained from the United States, Italy and Spain. Sample material is recorded as cDNA or gDNA derived from T cells, B-cell-depleted T cells, or PBMCs.

Original methodology: For nucleated cells, counts were estimated from reference gene primer amplification. Sequencing used immunoSEQ multiplex PCR; TCRdb keeps in-frame clones, though not all of them. The DNA was the basis for D and trimming; V, J and clone size are from that table. The sample shows more than 150,000 clones, almost 90% of them seen only once. CDR1 and CDR2 from the germline V gene are LGHDT and YNNKEL (reference sequence). V lost 4 bases to trimming and J lost 7 bases; unmatched junction nucleotides: 2. The CDR3 has 14 residues. The receptor was isolated from a man between 45 and 60 years old with acute or convalescent COVID-19. Sequenced material: peripheral blood. The gene calls are TRBV3-1 (or the pseudogene TRBV3-2) and TRBJ2-3; 13 bases align to TRBD2. For the CDR3, the DNA is TGTGCCAGCAGCCGAGGGACTAGCGGGAATACGCAGTATTTT. It yields the protein CASSRGTSGNTQYF.